These 16 T cell receptor beta chains originate from one sample sequenced in a study of lymphopenia after photon versus proton radiotherapy. The assay was immunoSEQ multiplex PCR, and TCRdb's table has in-frame clones only and misses some. The repertoire holds about 45,000 clones, 85% to 90% seen once, with over 2% in the top ten. The material sequenced was peripheral blood, taken from a patient treated with photon-based radiotherapy. The receptors shown here come from a man aged 40-49 years with gastric cancer.

V usage is TRBV10-3 and J usage is TRBJ2-7, with TRBD1 matching over 7 bases. CDR3 size: 14 residues. Germline V gene sequence: CDR1 ENHRY, CDR2 SYGVKD. With 4 bases clipped from V and 0 bases from J, the junction kept 3 bases outside the gene matches. The DNA for the CDR3 is TGTGCCATCAGTGGGCCAGGGGGCTCCTACGAGCAGTACTTC. Translated, it gives CAISGPGGSYEQYF.

The chain uses TRBV7-8 and TRBJ1-1, with a possible D match to TRBD1 (6 bases). Germline V lookup: CDR1 SGHVS, CDR2 FQNEAQ. Trimming pared 0 bases from V and 4 bases from J, leaving 15 bases between. CDR3 length: 16 amino acids. The CDR3 nucleotides read TGTGCCAGCAGCTTAGCGCCGGGACACGTCGTCACTGAAGCTTTCTTT. Its protein product is CASSLAPGHVVTEAFF.

This clone showed up just a few times. The rearrangement uses TRBV10-3 and TRBJ2-4; TRBD1 aligns across 8 bases. The germline gives CDR1 ENHRY, CDR2 SYGVKD. The CDR3 has 14 residues. The J segment lost 7 bases and the V segment lost 3 bases, leaving 5 bases of the junction unmatched. CDR3 sequence (DNA): TGTGCCATCAGTGATCGGACAGGGTCGAACATTCAGTACTTC. This encodes CAISDRTGSNIQYF.

This sequence joins TRBV5-1 and TRBJ2-1; 8 bases map to TRBD2. The V gene end was trimmed by 4 bases and the J gene end by 8 bases; junction bases not matched to a gene: 17. The CDR3 sequence is 17 residues long. Germline V gene data show CDR1 as SGHRS and CDR2 as YFSETQ. CDR3 in amino acids: CASSAGRGGRPLDEQFF. The CDR3 bases are TGCGCCAGCAGCGCCGGGAGGGGGGGGAGACCCCTCGATGAGCAGTTCTTC.

The rearrangement links TRBV28 to TRBJ2-5; D is perhaps TRBD1 (5 bases). This CDR3 is 12 amino acids long. Germline V gives CDR1 MDHEN, CDR2 SYDVKM. Deletions cut 10 bases from V and 1 base from J, with 10 bases between. CDR3 coding DNA: TGTGCCACCGATGACAGCCAAGAGACCCAGTACTTC. Amino acid sequence: CATDDSQETQYF.

The rearrangement uses TRBV7-2 and TRBJ1-4; 8 bases align to TRBD1. With 5 bases clipped from V and 8 bases from J, the junction kept 10 bases outside the gene matches. CDR3 length: 15 residues. Germline V gene lookup returns CDR1 SGHTA and CDR2 FQGNSA. The CDR3 bases are TGTGCCAGCAGCGCGACCCGGGACAGGAGGGAAAAACTGTTTTTT. This translates into CASSATRDRREKLFF. The variable domain in full, completed from reference TRBV7-2 and TRBJ1-4, reads GAGVSQSPSNKVTEKGKDVELRCDPISGHTALYWYRQSLGQGLEFLIYFQGNSAPDKSGLPSDRFSAERTGGSVSTLTIQRTQQEDSAVYLCASSATRDRREKLFFGSGTQLSVL.

This chain connects TRBV19 to TRBJ1-1; D ambiguous. This CDR3 contains 14 residues. CDR1 is LNHDA and CDR2 is SQIVND in the germline V gene (reference sequence). Trimming took off 3 bases at V and 1 base at J, with 9 bases between the two ends. Here the CDR3 DNA reads TGTGCCAGTAGTATGATCGGGTCGAACACTGAAGCTTTCTTT. Encoded protein: CASSMIGSNTEAFF.

The chain carries TRBV4-1 and TRBJ1-4; D is ambiguous. The CDR3 sequence is 12 residues long. Trimming cost V 1 base and J 6 bases, with 3 bases left between them. Germline CDR1 is MGHRA and CDR2 is YSYEKL. CDR3 sequence (DNA): TGCGCCAGCAGCCAAGCGTATGAAAAACTGTTTTTT. Encoded protein: CASSQAYEKLFF.

CDR3 sequence: CASSSARHYEQYF. The CDR3 nucleotides read TGTGCCAGCAGCTCCGCCCGACACTACGAGCAGTACTTC. The V call is TRBV7-2, the J call TRBJ2-7; D gene uncertain. The germline V gene has CDR1 SGHTA and CDR2 FQGNSA. The CDR3 is made up of 13 amino acids. Trimming stripped 4 bases from V and 3 bases from J, with 10 bases between.

The chain carries TRBV29-1 and TRBJ2-1; TRBD1 aligns across 7 bases. After removal of 6 bases from V and 14 bases from J, the junction contained 10 bases not matched to a gene. Germline-derived CDR1 and CDR2 are SQVTM and ANQGSEA. This CDR3 is 11 amino acids long. CDR3 nucleotides: TGCAGCGTGCAACAGGGGATGGGGGAGTTCTTC. Its protein product is CSVQQGMGEFF.

This clone turned up a few times. The chain combines TRBV15 with TRBJ1-1; D unclear. V lost 0 bases, J lost 4 bases, and 12 bases lay in between. The CDR3 loop spans 15 amino acids. Per the germline V gene, CDR1 is LNHNV and CDR2 is YYDKDF (reference sequence). CDR3 nucleotide sequence: TGTGCCACCAGCAGAGATCGGGAGGGTGCCACTGAAGCTTTCTTT. It encodes CATSRDREGATEAFF.

This clone was detected a few times. The rearrangement joins TRBV7-9 to TRBJ1-4, with D hard to call. Germline V lookup: CDR1 SEHNR, CDR2 FQNEAQ (reference sequence). This CDR3 has 16 amino acids. V shed 2 bases and J shed 0 bases, with 10 bases lying between them. The CDR3, as DNA: TGTGCCAGCAGCTTAAACAACTTTGCAACTAATGAAAAACTGTTTTTT. Translating it yields CASSLNNFATNEKLFF.

The gene calls are TRBV5-6 and TRBJ1-4; a weak D match, TRBD1 (5 bases). This CDR3 has 17 amino acids. V lost 5 bases and J lost 0, with 17 bases in between. CDR1 is SGHDT and CDR2 is YYEEEE in the germline V gene. CDR3 DNA sequence: TGTGCCAGCAGACCCCCGGGGGGAGCCGCAACTAATGAAAAACTGTTTTTT. Translation gives CASRPPGGAATNEKLFF.

The rearrangement links TRBV2 to TRBJ2-7; D is unclear. The CDR3 has 14 amino acids. V lost 7 bases to trimming and J lost 2 bases, with 15 bases between them. Germline loops: CDR1 SNHLY, CDR2 FYNNEI. The CDR3 loop is CASKGGDFTYEQYF. The DNA for the CDR3 is TGTGCCAGCAAGGGTGGGGATTTTACCTACGAGCAGTACTTC. Filled out from reference TRBV2 and TRBJ2-7, the complete variable domain reads EPEVTQTPSHQVTQMGQEVILRCVPISNHLYFYWYRQILGQKVEFLVSFYNNEISEKSEIFDDQFSVERPDGSNFTLKIRSTKLEDSAMYFCASKGGDFTYEQYFGPGTRLTVT.

This clone was detected only once. This chain joins TRBV6-5 and TRBJ1-2, with 8 positions matching TRBD1. Germline V gives CDR1 MNHEY, CDR2 SVGAGI. Trimming at V came to 6 bases and at J to 13 bases, leaving 16 bases not matched to a gene. The CDR3 has 14 residues. DNA for the CDR3: TGTGCCAGCAGCCCCGGACAGGGAATAGGTATAGGCACCTTC. Encoded protein: CASSPGQGIGIGTF.

This rearrangement joins TRBV5-1 to TRBJ2-2, with 11 bases aligning to TRBD1. V lost 4 bases and J lost 6; bases outside the gene matches: 11. The CDR3 runs to 17 residues. The germline gives CDR1 SGHRS, CDR2 YFSETQ. DNA for the CDR3: TGCGCCAGCAGCCCCCCAGCAAGGACAGGGGGCGCCGGGGAGCTGTTTTTT. Translation gives CASSPPARTGGAGELFF.